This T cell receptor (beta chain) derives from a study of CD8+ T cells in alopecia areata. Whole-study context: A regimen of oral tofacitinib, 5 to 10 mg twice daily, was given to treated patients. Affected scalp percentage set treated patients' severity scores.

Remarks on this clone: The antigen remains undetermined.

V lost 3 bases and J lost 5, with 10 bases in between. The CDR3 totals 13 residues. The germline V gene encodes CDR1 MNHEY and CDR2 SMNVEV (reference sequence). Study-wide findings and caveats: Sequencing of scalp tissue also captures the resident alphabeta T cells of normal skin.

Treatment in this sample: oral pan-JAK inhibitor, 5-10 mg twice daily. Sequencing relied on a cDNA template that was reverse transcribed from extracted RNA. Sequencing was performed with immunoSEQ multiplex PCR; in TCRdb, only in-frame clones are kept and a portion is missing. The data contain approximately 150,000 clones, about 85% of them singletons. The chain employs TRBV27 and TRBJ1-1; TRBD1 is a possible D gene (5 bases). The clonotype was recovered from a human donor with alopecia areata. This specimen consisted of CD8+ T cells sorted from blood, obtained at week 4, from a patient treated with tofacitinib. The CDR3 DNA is TGTGCCAGCAGTTTTGGGGGGAAAACTGAAGCTTTCTTT. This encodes CASSFGGKTEAFF.